The entry that follows covers one T cell receptor beta chain sequence. Its matching antigen is unknown. Individual cDNA molecules carried attached unique molecular identifiers. TCRdb ran MiXCR on the 5' RACE reads and lists one entry per CDR3 protein. The sample lists under 40,000 distinct CDR3 sequences; around 6.5% were seen once. The data derive from a study of early T cells in non-severe SARS-CoV-2 infection. Study background: The study sequenced bulk RNA from unsorted whole blood, with chains unpaired.

The CDR3 contains 15 residues. Between the trimmed V and J ends, which lost 2 bases and 0 bases, there was a span of 7 bases. Germline assignment: CDR1 SEHNR and CDR2 FQNEAQ (reference sequence). Study-level findings and limits: VDJdb-based matching was biased toward anti-spike CD8 responses and missed private and CD4 specificities.

This receptor was obtained from an adult who was a healthcare worker with PCR-confirmed SARS-CoV-2 infection or an uninfected control (not recorded which). The chain couples TRBV7-9 to TRBJ2-2; D is unclear. Sequencing input: whole blood. The CDR3 sequence: CASSLTWSNTGELFF. For the CDR3, the DNA is TGTGCCAGCAGCTTAACCTGGTCGAACACCGGGGAGCTGTTTTTT.